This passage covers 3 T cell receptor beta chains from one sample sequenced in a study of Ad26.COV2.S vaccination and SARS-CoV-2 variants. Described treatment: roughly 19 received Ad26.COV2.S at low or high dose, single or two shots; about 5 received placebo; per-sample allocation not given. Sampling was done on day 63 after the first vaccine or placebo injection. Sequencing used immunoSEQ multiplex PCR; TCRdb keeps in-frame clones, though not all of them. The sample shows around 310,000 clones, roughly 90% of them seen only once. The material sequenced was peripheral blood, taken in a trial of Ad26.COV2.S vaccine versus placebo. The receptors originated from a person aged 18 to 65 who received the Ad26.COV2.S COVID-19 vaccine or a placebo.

DNA for the CDR3: TGTGCCAGCAGGGTGTGGACAGACTCTTACGAGCAGTACGTC. This gives the protein CASRVWTDSYEQYV. The chain couples TRBV6-5 to TRBJ2-7, with D perhaps matching TRBD1 (6 bases). Germline CDR1 reads MNHEY; CDR2 reads SVGAGI. The V end was cut by 6 bases, the J end by 4 bases, with 16 bases between. This CDR3 has 14 amino acids.

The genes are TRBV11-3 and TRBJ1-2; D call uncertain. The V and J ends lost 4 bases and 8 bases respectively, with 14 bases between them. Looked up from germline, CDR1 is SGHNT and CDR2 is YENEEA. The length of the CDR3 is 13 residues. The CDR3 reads CASSSGIGIGYTF. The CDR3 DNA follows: TGTGCCAGCAGCTCAGGTATTGGGATCGGCTACACCTTC.

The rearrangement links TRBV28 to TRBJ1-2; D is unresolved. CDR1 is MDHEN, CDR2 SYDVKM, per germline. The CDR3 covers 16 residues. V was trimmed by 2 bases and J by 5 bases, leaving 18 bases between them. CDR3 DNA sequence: TGTGCCAGCAGTTTAGGGAACGAGGATGTTAGGTATGGCTACACCTTC. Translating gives CASSLGNEDVRYGYTF.